This T cell receptor (beta chain) came from a study of T-cell reconstitution after alpha-beta-depleted transplantation in children. A TCRbeta library incorporating unique molecular identifiers was prepared. In TCRdb, the PCR reads were re-called with MiXCR into one record per CDR3 protein. Counted here are a few hundred thousand distinct CDR3 sequences, more than 20% occurring once; the ten biggest clones make up 2.6%. Study-wide points: After transplant, high TCRbeta diversity at day 60 in some patients arose from surviving recipient T cells and thymic progenitors. Expanded graft clones, several hundred of them, were reportedly the source of alpha-beta T cells about two months after transplant.

In germline, CDR1 is KGHDR, CDR2 SFDVKD. V lost 3 bases, J lost 5 bases, and 19 bases lay in between. This CDR3 region has 17 residues. This clonotype was seen more than once but under ten times. Its specificity is unknown. This TCR was recovered from a girl aged 2-9 years with Fanconi anemia, due to receive a stem cell transplant. The rearrangement links TRBV24-1 to TRBJ2-1; a weak D match, TRBD1 (8 bases). Source: PBMCs, taken before TCRalphabeta/CD19-depleted stem cell transplant. The CDR3 DNA is TGTGCCACCAGTGATCTCTACAGGGGGGGGAAAAACAATGAGCAGTTCTTC. It yields the protein CATSDLYRGGKNNEQFF.